What follows is one T cell receptor (beta chain) and its context. Some clones are missing from TCRdb's copy, which holds only in-frame ones; the method was immunoSEQ multiplex PCR. The sample yields about 160,000 clones, about 92% seen once. Germline V gene data show CDR1 as GTSNPN and CDR2 as SVGIG (reference sequence). The length of the CDR3 is 13 residues. V was trimmed by 7 bases and J by 0 bases, leaving 10 bases between them. This specimen comes from a study of blood T cell repertoires in COVID-19. The wider study: Nucleic acid was either cDNA or gDNA, and it came from T cells, B-cell-depleted T cells, or PBMCs.

Followed longitudinally, the Seattle patients had been enrolled during active infection. The J gene is TRBJ1-3, the V gene TRBV30; unclear D gene. Material: peripheral blood. The TCR sequence derives from a man aged 30 to 39 with COVID-19, enrolled during active disease. The CDR3 protein is CASSVYSGNTIYF. CDR3 sequence (DNA): TGTGCCTCCTCGGTTTACTCTGGAAACACCATATATTTT. Filled out from reference TRBV30 and TRBJ1-3, the complete variable domain reads SQTIHQWPATLVQPVGSPLSLECTVEGTSNPNLYWYRQAAGRGLQLLFYSVGIGQISSEVPQNLSASRPQDRQFILSSKKLLLSDSGFYLCASSVYSGNTIYFGEGSWLTVV.